Detailed here is one T cell receptor (beta chain). Its antigen is currently not known. No qualities accompany the bases; no much larger clone lies one base away. This sample was taken from a study of T cell responses to AZD1222 COVID-19 vaccine (dated by TCRdb to the early 2020s). Background on the whole study: TCR sequencing was performed for 230 to 250 trial participants, of whom 207 were given two doses of AZD1222 and around 25 were given two doses of MenACWY control vaccine. Trial participants were enrolled into age subgroups of 18-55, 56-69 and 70-plus years, which contained approximately 150, 28 and 58 TCR-sequenced participants, respectively. What the research found in general, with its limitations: The whole spike protein was spanned by vaccine-associated CD4 TCRs, and dominant responses were seen in regions 160-218 and 743-854. No day 14 peak-response samples were available, so repertoires were characterized only after the peak T cell response. Conclusions about previously exposed vaccinees were limited because only six or seven AZD1222 recipients were SARS-CoV-2 seropositive at baseline. Most participants were white British and females outnumbered males, and the authors suggested that clonal diversity may have been underestimated. Reportedly, close to half of the unique spike-specific TCRs recognized epitopes lying outside the regions that are mutated in the B.1.351 and B.1.1.7 variants. In the small 56-69-year group, the increase in depth fell short of significance, most likely because of low power. After two AZD1222 doses, spike-specific TCR breadth and depth were significantly higher than at day 0 and than in MenACWY recipients.

The CDR3 regions of human TCRbeta chains were subjected to immunosequencing. The authors' pipeline ran thus. Repertoire TCRs were checked for matches against a reference library of SARS-CoV-2-specific TCRs that had been generated using the MIRA antigen-specificity platform. Breadth was defined as the fraction of unique TCRs that were SARS-CoV-2-associated. Depth was defined as the fraction of total T cells that were SARS-CoV-2-associated. Each spike-specific TCR was assigned to its reactive spike region and to a CD4 or CD8 class using the MIRA data. Log10-transformed breadth and depth values were compared by one-way ANOVA with Sidak's multiple comparisons tests. The table was pulled from immuneACCESS by TCRdb, which kept in-frame rearrangements only. Such tables lose some clones; where checked, under half of the loss comes from unresolved V genes, and the rest has no known cause. V, J and clone size derive from that table, while D and trimming were established from the DNA sequence. The table for this sample lists approximately 110,000 clones; 85% to 90% of them were counted only once. 4.4% of the sample is in the top ten clones.

The sample's time point label, decoded: about 28 days (+/-7) after the second vaccine dose. AZD1222 recipients given second doses at about 4 weeks or at about 12 weeks were pooled, since spike-specific TCR depth and breadth were not found to differ between the two schedules. Vaccinee samples were obtained from the UK trials COV001 and COV002, which included a single-blind randomized controlled phase 2/3 trial of AZD1222 (ChAdOx1 nCoV-19) in healthy adults. For TCRbeta chain sequencing, PBMC samples were collected from trial participants at day 0 and at day 28 after the second dose. The germline V gene specifies SGHRS as CDR1 and YFSETQ as CDR2. Here V drops 4 bases and J drops 3 bases, and the junction holds 7 bases not matched to any gene. The CDR3 contains 15 residues, cysteine and phenylalanine counted. The retained sequence is limited to the CDR3, 45 bases, with the frame set at the first base.

The rearrangement combines TRBV5-1 with TRBJ1-5, and 7 junction bases match TRBD1. The input for sequencing was peripheral blood, taken 28 days after the second AZD1222 dose. The receptor's source is an adult who received the AZD1222 COVID-19 vaccine. In nucleotides, the sequence is TGCGCCAGCAGCCCCAGGGACAGCTACAATCAGCCCCAGCATTTT. Its amino acids are CASSPRDSYNQPQHF.